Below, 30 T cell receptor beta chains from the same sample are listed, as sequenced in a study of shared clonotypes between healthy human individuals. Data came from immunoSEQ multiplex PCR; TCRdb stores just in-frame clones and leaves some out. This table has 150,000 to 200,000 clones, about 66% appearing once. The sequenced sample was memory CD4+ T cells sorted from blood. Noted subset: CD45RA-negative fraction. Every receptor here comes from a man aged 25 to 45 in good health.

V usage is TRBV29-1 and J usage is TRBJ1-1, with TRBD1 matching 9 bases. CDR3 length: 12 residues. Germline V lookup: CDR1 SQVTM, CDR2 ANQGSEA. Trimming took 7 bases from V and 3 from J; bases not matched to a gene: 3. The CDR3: CSGGDRDTEAFF. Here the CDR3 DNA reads TGCAGCGGAGGGGACAGGGACACTGAAGCTTTCTTT.

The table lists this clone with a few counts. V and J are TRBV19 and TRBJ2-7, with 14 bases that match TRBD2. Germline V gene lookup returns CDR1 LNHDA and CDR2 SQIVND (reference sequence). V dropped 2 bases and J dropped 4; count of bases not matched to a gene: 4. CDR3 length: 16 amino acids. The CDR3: CASSIRGLAGDYEQYF. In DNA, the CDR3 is TGTGCCAGTAGTATACGGGGACTAGCGGGAGATTACGAGCAGTACTTC.

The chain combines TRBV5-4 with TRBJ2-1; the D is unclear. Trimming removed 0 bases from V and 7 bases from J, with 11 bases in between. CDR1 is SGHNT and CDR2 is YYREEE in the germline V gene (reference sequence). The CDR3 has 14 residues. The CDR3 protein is CASSLALRKNEQFF. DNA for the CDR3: TGTGCCAGCAGCTTGGCCCTCCGCAAAAATGAGCAGTTCTTC.

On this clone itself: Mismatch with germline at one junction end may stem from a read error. The CDR3 region has the DNA TGCAGCGTTGAAAGAGGCTATAGCTACACCTTC. Translation gives CSVERGYSYTF. The chain links TRBV29-1 to TRBJ1-2, with no clear D. CDR1 and CDR2 from the germline V gene are SQVTM and ANQGSEA. The CDR3 is 11 amino acids. The full variable domain, completed using reference TRBV29-1 and TRBJ1-2, is SAVISQKPSRDICQRGTSLTIQCQVDSQVTMMFWYRQQPGQSLTLIATANQGSEATYESGFVIDKFPISRPNLTFSTLTVSNMSPEDSSIYLCSVERGYSYTFGSGTRLTVV.

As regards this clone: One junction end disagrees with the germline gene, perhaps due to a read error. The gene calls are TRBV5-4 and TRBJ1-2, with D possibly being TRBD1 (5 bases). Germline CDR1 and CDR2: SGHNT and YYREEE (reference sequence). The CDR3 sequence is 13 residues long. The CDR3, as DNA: TGTGCCAGCAGCACGGGGACGGAAATATCACGCGCCTTC. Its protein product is CASSTGTEISRAF. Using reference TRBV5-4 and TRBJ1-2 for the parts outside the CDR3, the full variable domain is ETGVTQSPTHLIKTRGQQVTLRCSSQSGHNTVSWYQQALGQGPQFIFQYYREEENGRGNFPPRFSGLQFPNYSSELNVNALELDDSALYLCASSTGTEISRAFGSGTRLTVV.

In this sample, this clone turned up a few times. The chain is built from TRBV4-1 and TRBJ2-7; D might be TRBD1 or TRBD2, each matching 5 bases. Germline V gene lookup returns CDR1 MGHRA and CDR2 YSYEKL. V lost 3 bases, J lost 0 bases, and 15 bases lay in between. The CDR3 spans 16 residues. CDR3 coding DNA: TGCGCCAGCAGCCAGCCGGGGCGGGCCAGCTCCTACGAGCAGTACTTC. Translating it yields CASSQPGRASSYEQYF.

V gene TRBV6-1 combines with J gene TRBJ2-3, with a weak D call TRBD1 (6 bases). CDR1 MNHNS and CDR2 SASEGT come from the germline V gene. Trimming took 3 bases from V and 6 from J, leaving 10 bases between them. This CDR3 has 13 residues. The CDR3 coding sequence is TGTGCCAGCAGTGACCGCAGGGGTGATACGCAGTATTTT. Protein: CASSDRRGDTQYF.

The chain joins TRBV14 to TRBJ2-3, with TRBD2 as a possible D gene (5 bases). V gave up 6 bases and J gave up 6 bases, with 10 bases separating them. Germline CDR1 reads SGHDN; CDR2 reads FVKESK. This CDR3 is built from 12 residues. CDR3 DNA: TGTGCCAGCAGTGCGGGTAGGGATACGCAGTATTTT. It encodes CASSAGRDTQYF.

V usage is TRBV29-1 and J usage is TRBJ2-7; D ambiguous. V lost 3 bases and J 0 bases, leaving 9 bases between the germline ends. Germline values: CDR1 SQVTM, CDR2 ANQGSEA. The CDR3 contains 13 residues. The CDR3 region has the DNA TGCAGCGTTGAGCTGGCTAGCTCCTACGAGCAGTACTTC. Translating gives CSVELASSYEQYF.

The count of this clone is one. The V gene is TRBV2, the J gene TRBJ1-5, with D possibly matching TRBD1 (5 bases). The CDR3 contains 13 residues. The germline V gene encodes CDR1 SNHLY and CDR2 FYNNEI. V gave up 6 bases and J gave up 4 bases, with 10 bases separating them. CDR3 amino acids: CASRDRLNQPQHF. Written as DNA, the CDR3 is TGTGCCAGCAGAGACAGACTTAATCAGCCCCAGCATTTT.

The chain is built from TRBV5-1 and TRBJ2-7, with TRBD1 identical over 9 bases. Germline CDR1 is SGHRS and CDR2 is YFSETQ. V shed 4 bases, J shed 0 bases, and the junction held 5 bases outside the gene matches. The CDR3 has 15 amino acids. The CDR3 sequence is CASSEGTGSSYEQYF. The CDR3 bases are TGCGCCAGCAGCGAAGGGACAGGGAGCTCCTACGAGCAGTACTTC.

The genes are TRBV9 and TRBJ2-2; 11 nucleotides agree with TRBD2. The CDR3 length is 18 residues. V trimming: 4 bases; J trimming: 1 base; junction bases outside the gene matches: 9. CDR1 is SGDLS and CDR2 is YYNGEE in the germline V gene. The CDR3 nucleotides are TGTGCCAGCAGCACCATTAGCGGGAGGGCCTTGAACACCGGGGAGCTGTTTTTT. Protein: CASSTISGRALNTGELFF.

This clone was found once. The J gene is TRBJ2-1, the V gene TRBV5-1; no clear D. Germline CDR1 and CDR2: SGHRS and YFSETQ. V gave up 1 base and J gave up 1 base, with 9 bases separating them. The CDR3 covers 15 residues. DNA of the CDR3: TGCGCCAGCAGCTTGCTGGCGGCATCCTACAATGAGCAGTTCTTC. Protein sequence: CASSLLAASYNEQFF. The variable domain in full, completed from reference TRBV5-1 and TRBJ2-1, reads KAGVTQTPRYLIKTRGQQVTLSCSPISGHRSVSWYQQTPGQGLQFLFEYFSETQRNKGNFPGRFSGRQFSNSRSEMNVSTLELGDSALYLCASSLLAASYNEQFFGPGTRLTVL.

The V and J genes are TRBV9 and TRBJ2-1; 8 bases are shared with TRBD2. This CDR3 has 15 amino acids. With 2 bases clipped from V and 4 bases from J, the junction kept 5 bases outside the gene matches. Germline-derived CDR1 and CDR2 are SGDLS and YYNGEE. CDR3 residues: CASSVGTSLYNEQFF. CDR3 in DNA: TGTGCCAGCAGCGTCGGGACTAGTCTTTACAATGAGCAGTTCTTC. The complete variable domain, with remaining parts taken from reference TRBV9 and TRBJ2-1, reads DSGVTQTPKHLITATGQRVTLRCSPRSGDLSVYWYQQSLDQGLQFLIQYYNGEERAKGNILERFSAQQFPDLHSELNLSSLELGDSALYFCASSVGTSLYNEQFFGPGTRLTVL.

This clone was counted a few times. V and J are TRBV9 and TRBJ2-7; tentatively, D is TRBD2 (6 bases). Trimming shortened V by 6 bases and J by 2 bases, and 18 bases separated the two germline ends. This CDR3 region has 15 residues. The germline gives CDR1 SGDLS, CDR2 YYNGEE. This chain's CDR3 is CASTAGSGLTYEQYF. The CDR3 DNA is TGTGCCAGCACCGCGGGTAGCGGACTTACCTACGAGCAGTACTTC.

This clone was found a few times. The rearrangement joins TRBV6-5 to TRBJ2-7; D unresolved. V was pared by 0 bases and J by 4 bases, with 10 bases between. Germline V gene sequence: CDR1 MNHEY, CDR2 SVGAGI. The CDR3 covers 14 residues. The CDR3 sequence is CASSYSHVGYEQYF. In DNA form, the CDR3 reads TGTGCCAGCAGTTACTCGCATGTGGGGTACGAGCAGTACTTC.

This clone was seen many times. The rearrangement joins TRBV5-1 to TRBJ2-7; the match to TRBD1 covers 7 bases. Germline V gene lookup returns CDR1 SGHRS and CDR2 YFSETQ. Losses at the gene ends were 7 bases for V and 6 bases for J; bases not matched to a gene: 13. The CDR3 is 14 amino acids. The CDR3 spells CASPRDRTRFEQYF. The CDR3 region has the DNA TGCGCCAGCCCCCGGGACAGAACGCGGTTCGAGCAGTACTTC.

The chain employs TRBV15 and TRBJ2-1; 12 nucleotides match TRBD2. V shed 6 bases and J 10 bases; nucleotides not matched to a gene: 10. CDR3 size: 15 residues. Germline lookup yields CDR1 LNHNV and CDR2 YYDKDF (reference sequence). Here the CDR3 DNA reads TGTGCCACCAGAGACCCTAGCGGGAGGGCCTTGGAGCAGTTCTTC. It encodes CATRDPSGRALEQFF.

CDR3 DNA sequence: TGCGCCAGCAGCCCCTCTGCCGAGTCGGGAAATGAGCAGTTCTTC. Its protein product is CASSPSAESGNEQFF. V and J are TRBV5-1 and TRBJ2-1; a weak D match, TRBD2 (5 bases). The CDR3 is made up of 15 amino acids. Germline-derived CDR1 and CDR2 are SGHRS and YFSETQ. V was cut by 4 bases and J by 7 bases, with 18 bases left in between.

The CDR3 DNA reads TGTGCCAGCAGGTTAGGGACGTTTGAAGCTTTCTTT. Translation: CASRLGTFEAFF. The chain employs TRBV6-1 and TRBJ1-1; D is perhaps TRBD1 (5 bases). Trimming stripped 6 bases from V and 7 bases from J, with 12 bases between. CDR1 is MNHNS and CDR2 is SASEGT in the germline V gene. CDR3 size: 12 residues.

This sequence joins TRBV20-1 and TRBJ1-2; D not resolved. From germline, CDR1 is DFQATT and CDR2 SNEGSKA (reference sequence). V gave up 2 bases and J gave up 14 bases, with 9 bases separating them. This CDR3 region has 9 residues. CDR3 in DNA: TGCAGTGCTAGATTACTAGGGACCTTC. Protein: CSARLLGTF.

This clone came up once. The CDR3 DNA reads TGTGCCAGCGGCGCAGATACGCAGTATTTT. Translation gives CASGADTQYF. The chain is built from TRBV19 and TRBJ2-3; D gene ambiguous. In germline, CDR1 is LNHDA, CDR2 SQIVND (reference sequence). The CDR3 totals 10 residues. With 9 bases removed from V and 4 bases from J, the gap between germline ends came to 5 bases.

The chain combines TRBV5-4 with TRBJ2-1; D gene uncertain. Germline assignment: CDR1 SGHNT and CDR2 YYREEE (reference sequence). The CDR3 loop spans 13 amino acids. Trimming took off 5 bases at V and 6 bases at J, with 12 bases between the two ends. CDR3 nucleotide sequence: TGTGCCAGCAGTTTCGCGGCGCGCAATGAGCAGTTCTTC. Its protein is CASSFAARNEQFF. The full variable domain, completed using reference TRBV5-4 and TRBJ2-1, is ETGVTQSPTHLIKTRGQQVTLRCSSQSGHNTVSWYQQALGQGPQFIFQYYREEENGRGNFPPRFSGLQFPNYSSELNVNALELDDSALYLCASSFAARNEQFFGPGTRLTVL.

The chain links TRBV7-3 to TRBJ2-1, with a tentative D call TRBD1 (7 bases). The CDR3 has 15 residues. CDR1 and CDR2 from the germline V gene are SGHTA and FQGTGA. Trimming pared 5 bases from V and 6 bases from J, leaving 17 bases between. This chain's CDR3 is CASSAGGHSANEQFF. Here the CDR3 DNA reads TGTGCCAGCAGCGCAGGGGGGCACTCAGCCAATGAGCAGTTCTTC. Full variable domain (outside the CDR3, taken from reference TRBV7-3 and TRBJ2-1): GAGVSQTPSNKVTEKGKYVELRCDPISGHTALYWYRQSLGQGPEFLIYFQGTGAADDSGLPNDRFFAVRPEGSVSTLKIQRTERGDSAVYLCASSAGGHSANEQFFGPGTRLTVL.

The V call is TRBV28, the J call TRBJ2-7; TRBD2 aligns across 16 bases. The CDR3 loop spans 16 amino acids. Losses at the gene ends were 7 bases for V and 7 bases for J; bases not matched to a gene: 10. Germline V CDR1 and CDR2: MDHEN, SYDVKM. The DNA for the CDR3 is TGTGCCAGCACTTCCGGGACTAGCGGGAGGGCCGGGGAGCAGTACTTC. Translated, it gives CASTSGTSGRAGEQYF.

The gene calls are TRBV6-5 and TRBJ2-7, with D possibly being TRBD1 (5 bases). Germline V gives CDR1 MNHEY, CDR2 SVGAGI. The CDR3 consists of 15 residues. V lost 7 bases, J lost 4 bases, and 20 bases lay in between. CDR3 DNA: TGTGCCAGCACCCCCCGGCAGGGATGGGATTACGAGCAGTACTTC. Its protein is CASTPRQGWDYEQYF.

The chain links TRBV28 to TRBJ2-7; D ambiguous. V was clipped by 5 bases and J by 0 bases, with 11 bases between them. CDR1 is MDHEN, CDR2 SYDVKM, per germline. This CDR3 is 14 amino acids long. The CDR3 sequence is CASSLGYGSYEQYF. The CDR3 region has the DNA TGTGCCAGCAGTCTGGGTTATGGCTCCTACGAGCAGTACTTC.

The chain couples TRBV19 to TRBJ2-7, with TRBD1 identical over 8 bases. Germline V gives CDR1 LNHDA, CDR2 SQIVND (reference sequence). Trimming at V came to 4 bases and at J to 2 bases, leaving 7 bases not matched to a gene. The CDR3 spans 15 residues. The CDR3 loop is CASSTFPGQAYEQYF. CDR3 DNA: TGTGCCAGTAGTACGTTCCCGGGACAGGCCTACGAGCAGTACTTC.

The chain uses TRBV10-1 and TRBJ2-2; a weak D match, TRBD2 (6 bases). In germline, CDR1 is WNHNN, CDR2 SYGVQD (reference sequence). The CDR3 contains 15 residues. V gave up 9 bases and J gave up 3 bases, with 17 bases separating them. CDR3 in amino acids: CASSGPARDTGELFF. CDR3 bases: TGCGCCAGTAGCGGACCAGCTCGGGACACCGGGGAGCTGTTTTTT.

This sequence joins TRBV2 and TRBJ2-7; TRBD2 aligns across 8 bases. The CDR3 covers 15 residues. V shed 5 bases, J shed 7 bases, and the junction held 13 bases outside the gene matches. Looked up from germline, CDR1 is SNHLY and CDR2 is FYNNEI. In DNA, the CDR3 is TGTGCCAGCAGTCCGGCCGGACTAGCCACTTGGGAGCAGTACTTC. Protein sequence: CASSPAGLATWEQYF.